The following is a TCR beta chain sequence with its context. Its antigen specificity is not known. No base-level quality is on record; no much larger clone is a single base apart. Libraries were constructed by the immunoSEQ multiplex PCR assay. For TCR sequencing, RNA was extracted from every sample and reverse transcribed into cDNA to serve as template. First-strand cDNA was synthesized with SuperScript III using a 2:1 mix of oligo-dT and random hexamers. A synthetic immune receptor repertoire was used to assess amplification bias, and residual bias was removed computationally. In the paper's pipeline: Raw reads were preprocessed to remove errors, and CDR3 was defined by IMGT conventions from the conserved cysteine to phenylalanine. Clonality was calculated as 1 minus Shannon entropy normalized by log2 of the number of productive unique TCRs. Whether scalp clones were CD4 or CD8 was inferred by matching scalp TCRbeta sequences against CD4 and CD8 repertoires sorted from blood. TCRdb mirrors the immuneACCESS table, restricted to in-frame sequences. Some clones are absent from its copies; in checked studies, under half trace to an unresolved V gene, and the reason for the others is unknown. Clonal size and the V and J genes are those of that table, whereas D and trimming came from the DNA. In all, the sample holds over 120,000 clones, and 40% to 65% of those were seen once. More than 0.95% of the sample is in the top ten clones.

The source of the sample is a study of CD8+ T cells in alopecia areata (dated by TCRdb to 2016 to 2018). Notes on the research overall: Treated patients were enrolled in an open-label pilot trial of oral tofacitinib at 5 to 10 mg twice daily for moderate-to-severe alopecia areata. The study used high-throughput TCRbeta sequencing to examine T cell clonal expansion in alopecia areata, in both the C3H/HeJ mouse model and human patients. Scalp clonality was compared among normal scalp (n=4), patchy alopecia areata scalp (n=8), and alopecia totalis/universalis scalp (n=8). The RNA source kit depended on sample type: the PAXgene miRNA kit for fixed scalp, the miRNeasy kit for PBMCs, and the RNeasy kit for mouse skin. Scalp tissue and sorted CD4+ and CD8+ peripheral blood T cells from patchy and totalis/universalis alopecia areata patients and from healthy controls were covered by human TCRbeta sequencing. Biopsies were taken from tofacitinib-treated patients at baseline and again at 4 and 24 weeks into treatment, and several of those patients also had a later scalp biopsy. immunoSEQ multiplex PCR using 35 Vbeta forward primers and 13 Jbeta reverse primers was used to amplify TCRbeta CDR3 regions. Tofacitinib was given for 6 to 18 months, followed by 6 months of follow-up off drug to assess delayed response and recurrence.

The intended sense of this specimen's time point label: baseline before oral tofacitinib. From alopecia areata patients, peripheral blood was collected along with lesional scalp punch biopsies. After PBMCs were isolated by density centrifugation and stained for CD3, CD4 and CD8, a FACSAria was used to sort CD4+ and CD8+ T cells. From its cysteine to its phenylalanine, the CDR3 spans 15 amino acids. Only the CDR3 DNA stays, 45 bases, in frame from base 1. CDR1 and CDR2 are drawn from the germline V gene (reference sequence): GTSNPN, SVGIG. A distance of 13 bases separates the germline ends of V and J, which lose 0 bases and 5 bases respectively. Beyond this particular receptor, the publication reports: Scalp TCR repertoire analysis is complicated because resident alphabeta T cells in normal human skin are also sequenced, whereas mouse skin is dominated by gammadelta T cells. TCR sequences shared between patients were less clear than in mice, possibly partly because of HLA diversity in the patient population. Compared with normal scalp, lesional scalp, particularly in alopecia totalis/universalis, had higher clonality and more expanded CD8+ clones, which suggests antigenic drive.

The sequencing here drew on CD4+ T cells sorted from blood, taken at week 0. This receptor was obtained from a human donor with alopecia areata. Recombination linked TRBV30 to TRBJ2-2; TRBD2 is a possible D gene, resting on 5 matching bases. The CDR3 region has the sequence CAWSVRASRTGELFF. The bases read TGTGCCTGGAGTGTACGGGCTAGCAGGACCGGGGAGCTGTTTTTT.